The entry that follows covers one T cell receptor (beta chain) sequence. These data are taken from a study of CD8 T cells in Susac syndrome. Whole-study context: When blood was drawn, patients with Susac syndrome were on intravenous immunoglobulin alone, on corticosteroids, or therapy-naive.

Trimming stripped 8 bases from V and 3 bases from J, with 25 bases between. The CDR3 is 17 amino acids. Germline CDR1 MNHNS, CDR2 SASEGT. Sequencing of TCR beta was undertaken in CD8+ and CD4+ T cells derived from blood. Patients with Susac syndrome met the recently defined diagnostic criteria for definite or probable disease. It was negative isolation that provided the CD8+ and CD4+ T cells, whereas TEMRA cells were enriched by FACS. Random-hexamer reverse transcription was applied to about 0.5 to 1 ug RNA. TCRdb fed the immunoSEQ multiplex PCR reads into MiXCR, producing one record per CDR3 protein. The table lists over 150,000 distinct CDR3 sequences, around 94% of them singletons.

This chain uses TRBV6-1 with TRBJ2-5; D assignment may be TRBD1 or TRBD2 (5 bases each). This receptor was taken from a human donor with Susac syndrome. Sequenced sample: CD4+ T cells from PBMCs. CDR3 coding DNA: TGTGCCAGCGCGTCGAGGGCTCTCCCTGACAGCAAAGAGACCCAGTACTTC. This gives the protein CASASRALPDSKETQYF.